This section outlines one TCR beta chain sequence together with its context. As yet, its antigen is unknown. Amplification used 60 Vbeta primers and 13 Jbeta primers. Original processing notes: Unique TCR beta chains numbered about 72 million in a later analysis, with around 10 million shared. Produced via immunoSEQ multiplex PCR; TCRdb's table is partial and in-frame only. For V, J and clone size, that table is used; D and trimming come from the DNA. The sample lists around 230,000 clones, around 76% occurring once. This record comes from a study of cytomegalovirus exposure and HLA in healthy donors. General study points: In terms of immune exposure information, only CMV serostatus was available.

Germline CDR1 reads SNHLY; CDR2 reads FYNNEI. The CDR3 covers 12 residues. V was trimmed by 8 bases and J by 2 bases, leaving 10 bases between them. The source material was PBMCs. This receptor was identified in a man aged 40-49 years in good health and CMV-seropositive. V gene TRBV2 combines with J gene TRBJ2-7, with D possibly TRBD1 on 6 matching bases. The CDR3 spells CASGQTTYEQYF. Here the CDR3 DNA reads TGTGCCAGCGGACAGACAACCTACGAGCAGTACTTC.